This passage covers 2 T cell receptor beta chains from one sample sequenced in a study of T cells in localized non-small cell lung cancer. Assay used: immunoSEQ multiplex PCR; TCRdb lists only in-frame clones, some missing. The sample lists tens of thousands of clones, 85% to 90% occurring once. The sample here was peripheral blood, taken before any cancer treatment. These receptors were collected from a female donor over 55 with stage I squamous cell lung carcinoma.

The genes are TRBV7-8 and TRBJ2-4; D is perhaps TRBD1 (5 bases). Trimming took 5 bases from V and 0 from J, leaving 14 bases between them. Germline CDR1 and CDR2: SGHVS and FQNEAQ. The CDR3 sequence is 16 residues long. In DNA form, the CDR3 reads TGTGCCAGCAGCCCACGGACATTCGTAGCCAAAAACATTCAGTACTTC. This codes for CASSPRTFVAKNIQYF.

The gene calls are TRBV6-6 and TRBJ2-7, with D perhaps TRBD1 (6 bases). CDR1 and CDR2 (germline): MNHNY, SVGAGI (reference sequence). V lost 4 bases and J 2 bases, leaving 15 bases between the germline ends. The CDR3 length is 15 residues. CDR3 residues: CASSSDRRNTYEQYF. Here the CDR3 DNA reads TGTGCCAGCAGTTCCGACAGGAGAAATACCTACGAGCAGTACTTC.